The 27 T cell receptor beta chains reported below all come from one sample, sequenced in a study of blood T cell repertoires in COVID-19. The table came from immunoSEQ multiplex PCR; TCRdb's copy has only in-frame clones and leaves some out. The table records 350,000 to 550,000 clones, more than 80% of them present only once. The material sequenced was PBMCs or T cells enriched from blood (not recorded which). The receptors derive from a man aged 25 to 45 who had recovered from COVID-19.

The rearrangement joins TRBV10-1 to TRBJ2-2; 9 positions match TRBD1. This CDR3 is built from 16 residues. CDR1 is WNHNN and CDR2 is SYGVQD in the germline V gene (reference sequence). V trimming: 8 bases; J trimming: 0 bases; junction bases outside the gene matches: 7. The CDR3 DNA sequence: TGCGCCAGCGGGGACAGGGATCCCCCGAACACCGGGGAGCTGTTTTTT. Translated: CASGDRDPPNTGELFF.

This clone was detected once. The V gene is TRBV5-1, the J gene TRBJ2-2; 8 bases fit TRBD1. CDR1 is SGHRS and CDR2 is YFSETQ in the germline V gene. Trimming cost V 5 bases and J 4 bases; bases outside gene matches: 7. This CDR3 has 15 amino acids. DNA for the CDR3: TGCGCCAGCAGTTCGGACAGGGTGGCCACCGGGGAGCTGTTTTTT. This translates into CASSSDRVATGELFF. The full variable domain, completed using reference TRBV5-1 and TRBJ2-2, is KAGVTQTPRYLIKTRGQQVTLSCSPISGHRSVSWYQQTPGQGLQFLFEYFSETQRNKGNFPGRFSGRQFSNSRSEMNVSTLELGDSALYLCASSSDRVATGELFFGEGSRLTVL.

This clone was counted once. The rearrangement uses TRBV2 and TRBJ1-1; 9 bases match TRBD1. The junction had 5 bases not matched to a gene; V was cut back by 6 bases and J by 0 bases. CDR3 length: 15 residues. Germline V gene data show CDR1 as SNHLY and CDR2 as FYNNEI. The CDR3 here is CASRWGQGMNTEAFF. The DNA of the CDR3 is TGTGCCAGCAGATGGGGACAGGGAATGAACACTGAAGCTTTCTTT.

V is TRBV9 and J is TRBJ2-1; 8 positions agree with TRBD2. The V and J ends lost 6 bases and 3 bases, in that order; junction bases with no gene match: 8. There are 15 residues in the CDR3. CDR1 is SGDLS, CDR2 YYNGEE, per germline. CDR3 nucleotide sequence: TGTGCCAGCAACCCAGCGGGAGTTGGCTACAATGAGCAGTTCTTC. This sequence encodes CASNPAGVGYNEQFF.

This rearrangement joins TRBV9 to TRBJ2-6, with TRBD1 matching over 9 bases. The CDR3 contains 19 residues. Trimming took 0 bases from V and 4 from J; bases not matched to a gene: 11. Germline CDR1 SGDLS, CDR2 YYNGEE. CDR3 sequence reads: CASSVEGTGTRLGANVLTF. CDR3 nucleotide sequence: TGTGCCAGCAGCGTAGAAGGGACAGGGACACGTTTAGGGGCCAACGTCCTGACTTTC.

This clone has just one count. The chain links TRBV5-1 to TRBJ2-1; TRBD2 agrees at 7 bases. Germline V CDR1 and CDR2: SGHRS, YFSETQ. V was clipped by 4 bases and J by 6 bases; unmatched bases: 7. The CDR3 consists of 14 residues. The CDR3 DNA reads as TGCGCCAGCAGCAACCGGGACTACCTCAATGAGCAGTTCTTC. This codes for CASSNRDYLNEQFF.

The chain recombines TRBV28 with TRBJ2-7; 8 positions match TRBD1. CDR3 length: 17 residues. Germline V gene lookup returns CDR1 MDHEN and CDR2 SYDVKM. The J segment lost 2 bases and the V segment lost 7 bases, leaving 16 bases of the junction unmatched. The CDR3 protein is CASISGGAKSSAYEQYF. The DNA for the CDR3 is TGTGCCAGCATTTCAGGGGGCGCTAAATCATCGGCCTACGAGCAGTACTTC.

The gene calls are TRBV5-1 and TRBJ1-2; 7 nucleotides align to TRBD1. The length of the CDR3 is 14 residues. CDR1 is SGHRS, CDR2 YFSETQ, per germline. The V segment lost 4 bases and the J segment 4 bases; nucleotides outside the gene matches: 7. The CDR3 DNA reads TGCGCCAGCAGCAGTCAGGGGGAAGTCTATGGCTACACCTTC. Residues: CASSSQGEVYGYTF.

CDR3 amino acids: CASSYTRGVQETQYF. CDR3 DNA: TGTGCCAGCAGCTACACTCGGGGGGTCCAAGAGACCCAGTACTTC. The V gene is TRBV5-4, the J gene TRBJ2-5, with TRBD2 matching 7 bases. Germline CDR1 reads SGHNT; CDR2 reads YYREEE (reference sequence). This CDR3 contains 15 residues. V trimming: 3 bases; J trimming: 1 base; junction bases outside the gene matches: 6.

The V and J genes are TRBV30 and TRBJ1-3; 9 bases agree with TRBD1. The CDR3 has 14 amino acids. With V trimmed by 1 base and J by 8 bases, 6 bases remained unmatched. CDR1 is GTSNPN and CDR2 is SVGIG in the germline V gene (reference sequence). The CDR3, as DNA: TGTGCCTGGAGTGAACAGGGGGCTATGGACACCATATATTTT. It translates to CAWSEQGAMDTIYF.

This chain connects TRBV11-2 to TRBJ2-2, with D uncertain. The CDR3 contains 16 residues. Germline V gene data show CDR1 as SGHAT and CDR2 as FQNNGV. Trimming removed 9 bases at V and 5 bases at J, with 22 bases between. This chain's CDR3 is CASIGVGTSGTGELFF. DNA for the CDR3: TGTGCCAGTATCGGTGTTGGCACCTCGGGTACCGGGGAGCTGTTTTTT.

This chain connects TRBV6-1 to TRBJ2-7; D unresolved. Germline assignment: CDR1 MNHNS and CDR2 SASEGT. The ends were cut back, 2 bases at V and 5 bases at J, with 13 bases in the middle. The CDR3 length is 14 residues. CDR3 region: CASSESSRPNEQYF. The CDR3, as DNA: TGTGCCAGCAGTGAAAGTTCTAGGCCTAACGAGCAGTACTTC.

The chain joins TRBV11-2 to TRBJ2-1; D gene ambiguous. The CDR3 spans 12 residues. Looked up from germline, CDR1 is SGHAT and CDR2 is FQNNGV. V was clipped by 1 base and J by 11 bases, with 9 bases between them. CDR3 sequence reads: CASSLGQTQQFF. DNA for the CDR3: TGTGCCAGCAGCTTAGGACAAACCCAGCAGTTCTTC.

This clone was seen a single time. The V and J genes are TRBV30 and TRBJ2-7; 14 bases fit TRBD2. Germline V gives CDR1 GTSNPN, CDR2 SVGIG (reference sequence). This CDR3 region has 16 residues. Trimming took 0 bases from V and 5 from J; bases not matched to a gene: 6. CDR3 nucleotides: TGTGCCTGGAGTGTAGGACTAGCGGGAGGAATCCACGAGCAGTACTTC. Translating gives CAWSVGLAGGIHEQYF.

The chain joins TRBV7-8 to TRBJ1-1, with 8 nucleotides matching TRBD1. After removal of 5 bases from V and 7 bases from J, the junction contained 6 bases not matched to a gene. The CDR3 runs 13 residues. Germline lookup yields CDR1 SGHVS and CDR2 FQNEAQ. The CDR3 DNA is TGTGCCAGCAGCCGGCAGGGGGCCGGTGAAGCTTTCTTT. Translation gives CASSRQGAGEAFF.

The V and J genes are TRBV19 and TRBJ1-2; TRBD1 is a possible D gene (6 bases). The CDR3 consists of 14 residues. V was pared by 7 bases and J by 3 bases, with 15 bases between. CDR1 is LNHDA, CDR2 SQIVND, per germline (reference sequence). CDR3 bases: TGTGCCAGTACGACCCAGGGGAAGGACTATGGCTACACCTTC. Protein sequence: CASTTQGKDYGYTF.

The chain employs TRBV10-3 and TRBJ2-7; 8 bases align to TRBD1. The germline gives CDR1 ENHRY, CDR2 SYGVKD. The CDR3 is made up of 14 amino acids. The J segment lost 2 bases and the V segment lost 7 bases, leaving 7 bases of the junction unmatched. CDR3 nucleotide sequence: TGTGCCATCACCCCCGGACAGGGCGCCTACGAGCAGTACTTC. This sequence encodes CAITPGQGAYEQYF.

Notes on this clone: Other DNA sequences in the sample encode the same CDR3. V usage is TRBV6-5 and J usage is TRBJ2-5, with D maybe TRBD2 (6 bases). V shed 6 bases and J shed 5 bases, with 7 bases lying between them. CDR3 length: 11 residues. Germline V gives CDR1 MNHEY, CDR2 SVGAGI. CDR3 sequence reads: CASRAGETQYF. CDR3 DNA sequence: TGTGCCAGCAGGGCGGGGGAGACCCAGTACTTC.

CDR3 sequence: CASSRELAGVGNEQFF. DNA of the CDR3: TGCGCCAGCAGCCGAGAACTAGCGGGAGTGGGTAATGAGCAGTTCTTC. The chain couples TRBV4-1 to TRBJ2-1, with 11 bases lining up with TRBD2. CDR1 and CDR2 (germline): MGHRA, YSYEKL. Trimming at V came to 4 bases and at J to 7 bases, leaving 9 bases not matched to a gene. CDR3 length: 16 amino acids.

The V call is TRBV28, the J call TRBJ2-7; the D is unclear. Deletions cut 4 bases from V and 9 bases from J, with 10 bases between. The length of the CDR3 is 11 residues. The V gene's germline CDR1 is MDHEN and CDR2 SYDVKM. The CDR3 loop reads CASSSLFRQYF. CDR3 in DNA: TGTGCCAGCAGTTCCCTTTTTAGGCAGTACTTC. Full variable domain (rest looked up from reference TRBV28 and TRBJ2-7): DVKVTQSSRYLVKRTGEKVFLECVQDMDHENMFWYRQDPGLGLRLIYFSYDVKMKEKGDIPEGYSVSREKKERFSLILESASTNQTSMYLCASSSLFRQYFGPGTRLTVT.

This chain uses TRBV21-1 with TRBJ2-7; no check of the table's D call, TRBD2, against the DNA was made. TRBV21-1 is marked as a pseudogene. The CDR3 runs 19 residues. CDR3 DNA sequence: TGTGCCAGCAGCAAAGCTTGGGAGGGAGCGGGAGGGCCGGGATACGAGCAGTACTTC. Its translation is CASSKAWEGAGGPGYEQYF.

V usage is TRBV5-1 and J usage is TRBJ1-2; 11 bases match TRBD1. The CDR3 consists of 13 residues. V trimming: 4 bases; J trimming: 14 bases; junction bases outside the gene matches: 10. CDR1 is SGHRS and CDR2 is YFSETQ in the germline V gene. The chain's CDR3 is CASSPDGQGARTF. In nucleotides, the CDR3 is TGCGCCAGCAGCCCGGACGGACAGGGGGCGAGAACCTTC.

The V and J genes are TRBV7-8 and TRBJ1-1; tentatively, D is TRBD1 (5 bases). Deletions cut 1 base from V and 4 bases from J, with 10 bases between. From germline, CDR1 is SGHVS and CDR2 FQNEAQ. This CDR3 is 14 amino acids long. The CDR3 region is CASSLVSGSTEAFF. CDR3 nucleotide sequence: TGTGCCAGCAGCTTAGTCTCAGGGTCCACTGAAGCTTTCTTT.

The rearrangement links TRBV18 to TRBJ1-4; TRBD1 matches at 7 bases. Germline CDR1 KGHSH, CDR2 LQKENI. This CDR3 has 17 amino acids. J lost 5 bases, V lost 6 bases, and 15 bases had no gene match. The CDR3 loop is CASSHRQGSEQNEKLFF. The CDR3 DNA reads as TGTGCCAGCTCCCATCGACAGGGAAGTGAGCAGAATGAAAAACTGTTTTTT.

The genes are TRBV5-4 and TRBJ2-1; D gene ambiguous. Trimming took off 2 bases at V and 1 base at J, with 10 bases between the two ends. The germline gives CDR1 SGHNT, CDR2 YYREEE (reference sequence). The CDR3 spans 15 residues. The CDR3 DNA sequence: TGTGCCAGCAGCTTTCAGAGGCTATCCTACAATGAGCAGTTCTTC. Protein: CASSFQRLSYNEQFF.

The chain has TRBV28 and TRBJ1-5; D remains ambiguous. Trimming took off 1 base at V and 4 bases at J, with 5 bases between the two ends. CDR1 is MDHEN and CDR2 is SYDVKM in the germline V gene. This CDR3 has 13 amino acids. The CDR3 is CASSLSENQPQHF. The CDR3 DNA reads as TGTGCCAGCAGTTTATCCGAGAATCAGCCCCAGCATTTT.

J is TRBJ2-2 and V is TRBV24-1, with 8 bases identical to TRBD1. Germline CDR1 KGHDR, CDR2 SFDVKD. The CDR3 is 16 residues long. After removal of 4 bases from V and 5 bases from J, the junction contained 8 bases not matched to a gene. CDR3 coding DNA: TGTGCCACCAGTGACCTTAACAGGGGGGAGACCGGGGAGCTGTTTTTT. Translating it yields CATSDLNRGETGELFF.